The clone carrying this TCR beta chain was observed a few times. The antigen remains unidentified. These data are taken from a study of T cells after yellow fever vaccination. Study conclusions and caveats: There was a possibility that FACS-sorted repertoires contained abundant clonotypes contaminating from the bulk population.

TCRdb re-called the 5' RACE reads with MiXCR, one entry per CDR3 protein. The sample lists fewer than 650,000 distinct CDR3 sequences, roughly 22% occurring once. V was shortened by 2 bases and J by 4 bases, with 11 bases between the two germline ends. The CDR3 loop spans 14 amino acids. Per the germline V gene, CDR1 is SEHNR and CDR2 is FQNEAQ (reference sequence). V and J are TRBV7-9 and TRBJ2-5; possibly TRBD2 for D (6 bases). The clonotype comes from a young man who received the YFV17D yellow fever vaccine. Sequencing was performed on PBMCs, taken about 21 days after the first yellow fever vaccination. Here the CDR3 reads CASSLYRGGETQYF. The DNA of the CDR3 is TGTGCCAGCAGCTTATATAGGGGAGGAGAGACCCAGTACTTC.